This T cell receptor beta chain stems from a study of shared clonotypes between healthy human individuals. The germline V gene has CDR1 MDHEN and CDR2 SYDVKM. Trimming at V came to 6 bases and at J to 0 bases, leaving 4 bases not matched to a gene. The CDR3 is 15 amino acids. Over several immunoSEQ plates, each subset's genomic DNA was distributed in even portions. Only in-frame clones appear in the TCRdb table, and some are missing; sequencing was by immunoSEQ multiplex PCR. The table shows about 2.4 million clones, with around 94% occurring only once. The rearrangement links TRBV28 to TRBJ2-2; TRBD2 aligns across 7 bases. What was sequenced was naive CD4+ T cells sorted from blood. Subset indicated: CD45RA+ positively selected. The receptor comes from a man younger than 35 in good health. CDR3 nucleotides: TGTGCCAGCAGGACCGGGACTACGAACACCGGGGAGCTGTTTTTT. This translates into CASRTGTTNTGELFF. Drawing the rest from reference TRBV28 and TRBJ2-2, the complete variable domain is DVKVTQSSRYLVKRTGEKVFLECVQDMDHENMFWYRQDPGLGLRLIYFSYDVKMKEKGDIPEGYSVSREKKERFSLILESASTNQTSMYLCASRTGTTNTGELFFGEGSRLTVL.